This T cell receptor (beta chain) was identified during a study of blood T cells in healthy people across ages. Study-wide results and caveats: The fall in TCR beta diversity per million T cells was roughly linear with age.

A J-beta primer mix and a sample-barcoded 5' primer were used in a second PCR of about 7 to 12 cycles. TCRdb recomputed calls from the 5' RACE reads with MiXCR, one row per CDR3 protein. The sample shows around 1,000,000 distinct CDR3 sequences, 20% to 25% of them seen only once. Per the germline V gene, CDR1 is MGHRA and CDR2 is YSYEKL. The length of the CDR3 is 16 residues. Trimming at V came to 4 bases and at J to 5 bases, leaving 6 bases not matched to a gene. Comments on this clonotype: Its antigen is not identified.

The same specimen was also included in a second study, on T cells of mothers and their children. From that study: Three mothers and their six children, all healthy Caucasians, donated.

The V gene is TRBV4-1, the J gene TRBJ2-5; 14 nucleotides align to TRBD2. This sequence was found in a girl aged 2-10 years in good health. Sequenced input: blood. The CDR3, as DNA: TGCGCCAGCAGCCGGACTAGCGGGAGGATCGTGGAGACCCAGTACTTC. This encodes CASSRTSGRIVETQYF.